The 17 T cell receptor beta chains listed next were all sequenced from one sample in a study of regulatory T cells in long-lasting Graves disease. Time point meaning: persistent/refractory GD, antithyroid drugs over 5 years with positive TRAb. PBMC RNA served as the TCR library source. The authors built TCR beta libraries using iRepertoire HTBI primers and Arm-PCR of CDR3 regions. Using its own MiXCR run on the multiplex PCR reads, TCRdb lists one record per CDR3 protein. The data show hundreds of thousands of distinct CDR3 sequences, under 25% seen once. The starting material was peripheral blood mononuclear cells (PBMCs), obtained when the disease was refractory, from a patient treated with antithyroid drugs. The receptors come from a female donor with Graves disease.

In regard to this clonotype: The junction departs from the called germline gene at one end, perhaps through a read error. CDR3 sequence (DNA): TGCAGTGCTCGGACAGGGGGGAGCTCCTACGAGCAGCACTTC. Amino acids: CSARTGGSSYEQHF. V usage is TRBV20-1 and J usage is TRBJ2-7; 10 bases align to TRBD1. Germline loops: CDR1 DFQATT, CDR2 SNEGSKA (reference sequence). The CDR3 length is 14 residues.

As concerns this clonotype: A single base separates this from a much larger clone, so it may be a read error. CDR3 sequence reads: CACSLAGQGVDGYTF. The CDR3 DNA is TGTGCCTGCAGTTTAGCGGGACAGGGGGTGGATGGCTACACCTTC. The chain employs TRBV27 and TRBJ1-2; 11 bases line up with TRBD1. CDR1 and CDR2 (germline): MNHEY, SMNVEV (reference sequence). This CDR3 has 15 amino acids.

The J gene is TRBJ2-7, the V gene TRBV6-5; 9 bases are a match to TRBD2. V was clipped by 6 bases and J by 4 bases; unmatched bases: 7. Germline CDR1 is MNHEY and CDR2 is SVGAGI. CDR3 size: 14 residues. DNA for the CDR3: TGTGCCAGCAGCGGTAGCGGGAGAATGTACGAGCAGTACTTC. This gives the protein CASSGSGRMYEQYF.

This sequence joins TRBV3-1 and TRBJ1-4; 8 positions agree with TRBD1. V lost 2 bases and J lost 5; bases outside the gene matches: 4. Germline V gene sequence: CDR1 LGHDT, CDR2 YNNKEL (reference sequence). The CDR3 runs 15 residues. The CDR3: CASSQSTGANEKLFF. The CDR3 nucleotides read TGTGCCAGCAGCCAATCGACAGGGGCCAATGAAAAACTGTTTTTT. The variable domain in full, completed from reference TRBV3-1 and TRBJ1-4, reads DTAVSQTPKYLVTQMGNDKSIKCEQNLGHDTMYWYKQDSKKFLKIMFSYNNKELIINETVPNRFSPKSPDKAHLNLHINSLELGDSAVYFCASSQSTGANEKLFFGSGTQLSVL.

V gene TRBV25-1 combines with J gene TRBJ2-5; D is unclear. The CDR3 covers 14 residues. Looked up from germline, CDR1 is MGHDK and CDR2 is SYGVNS. Trimming stripped 2 bases from V and 1 base from J, with 8 bases between. CDR3 DNA sequence: TGTGCCAGCAGTGAACCAGCGTTCCAAGAGACCCAGTACTTC. Its protein is CASSEPAFQETQYF.

This clonotype came up a few times. This sequence joins TRBV7-2 and TRBJ2-3; perhaps D is TRBD1 or TRBD2 (5 bases each). This CDR3 has 14 amino acids. Germline V gene sequence: CDR1 SGHTA, CDR2 FQGNSA. V was pared by 1 base and J by 3 bases, with 8 bases between. The CDR3 here is CASSLGGATDTQYF. The CDR3 DNA is TGTGCCAGCAGCTTAGGAGGGGCTACAGATACGCAGTATTTT. Combining the CDR3 with reference TRBV7-2 and TRBJ2-3 gives the whole variable domain GAGVSQSPSNKVTEKGKDVELRCDPISGHTALYWYRQSLGQGLEFLIYFQGNSAPDKSGLPSDRFSAERTGGSVSTLTIQRTQQEDSAVYLCASSLGGATDTQYFGPGTRLTVL.

J is TRBJ2-3 and V is TRBV27, with 9 bases that match TRBD2. CDR1 and CDR2 from the germline V gene are MNHEY and SMNVEV (reference sequence). V was clipped by 2 bases and J by 3 bases; unmatched bases: 0. The CDR3 sequence is 14 residues long. The DNA for the CDR3 is TGTGCCAGCAGTTTAAGCGGGAGGACAGATACGCAGTATTTT. This gives the protein CASSLSGRTDTQYF.

This clonotype was seen many times. This sequence joins TRBV2 and TRBJ1-2; tentative D call: TRBD1 (5 bases). Germline V CDR1 and CDR2: SNHLY, FYNNEI. CDR3 length: 13 amino acids. V lost 11 bases, J lost 3 bases, and 16 bases lay in between. Here the CDR3 reads CAYEDTEYYGYTF. CDR3 nucleotides: TGTGCCTATGAGGACACGGAGTACTATGGCTACACCTTC.

Ten or more counts support this clonotype. This sequence joins TRBV14 and TRBJ1-6; the D is unclear. Trimming took off 0 bases at V and 5 bases at J, with 5 bases between the two ends. CDR3 length: 14 residues. Germline lookup yields CDR1 SGHDN and CDR2 FVKESK. The CDR3 spells CASSQDMDNSPLHF. CDR3 coding DNA: TGTGCCAGCAGCCAAGATATGGATAATTCACCCCTCCACTTT.

In regard to this clonotype: A much larger clone sits a single nucleotide away, making a read error possible. The gene calls are TRBV7-9 and TRBJ1-1, with D uncertain. The V and J ends lost 6 bases and 0 bases respectively, with 8 bases between them. The CDR3 has 13 amino acids. Germline loops: CDR1 SEHNR, CDR2 FQNEAQ (reference sequence). Here the CDR3 reads CASRTEMNTEAFF. Written as DNA, the CDR3 is TGTGCCAGCAGGACCGAGATGAACACTGAAGCTTTCTTT.

This clonotype was seen at least ten times. J is TRBJ1-2 and V is TRBV6-1, with 9 bases fitting TRBD1. V was clipped by 7 bases and J by 4 bases; unmatched bases: 22. CDR1 MNHNS and CDR2 SASEGT come from the germline V gene. The CDR3 runs to 19 residues. As DNA, the CDR3 is TGTGCCAGCACGGCCGCCGGGACAGGGAGGTCAGATCGCGCCTATGGCTACACCTTC. Its translation: CASTAAGTGRSDRAYGYTF.

Notes on this clonotype: One junction end disagrees with the germline gene, perhaps due to a read error. The rearrangement joins TRBV11-2 to TRBJ1-6; D is perhaps TRBD1 (6 bases). CDR1 is SGHAT, CDR2 FQNNGV, per germline. The CDR3 is 15 residues long. The CDR3 DNA reads TGTGCCAGCAACTTAGGACAGCTGTATAATTCACCCCTCCACTTT. It codes for CASNLGQLYNSPLHF.

This clonotype occurred many times. This rearrangement joins TRBV6-5 to TRBJ1-5; D is ambiguous. Germline values: CDR1 MNHEY, CDR2 SVGAGI. V was clipped by 0 bases and J by 0 bases, with 6 bases between them. This CDR3 has 15 amino acids. CDR3 DNA sequence: TGTGCCAGCAGTTACTCGGGCACTAGCAATCAGCCCCAGCATTTT. Amino acid sequence: CASSYSGTSNQPQHF.

In its sample, this clonotype was seen a few times. V usage is TRBV19 and J usage is TRBJ1-1; TRBD1 matches at 12 bases. Germline CDR1 reads LNHDA; CDR2 reads SQIVND (reference sequence). Unmatched junction bases numbered 10, after V lost 1 base and J lost 7 bases. This CDR3 region has 17 residues. The CDR3 DNA sequence: TGTGCCAGTAGTATAGGGCCCCGGGACAGGGGGCTCGGTGAAGCTTTCTTT. This sequence encodes CASSIGPRDRGLGEAFF.

This clonotype was seen at least ten times. This chain joins TRBV20-1 and TRBJ1-4; 7 bases fit TRBD1. The CDR3 is made up of 16 amino acids. From germline, CDR1 is DFQATT and CDR2 SNEGSKA (reference sequence). Trimming at V came to 5 bases and at J to 0 bases, leaving 9 bases not matched to a gene. CDR3 nucleotides: TGCAGTGCTGGCAGGGACAGCGGGACAACTAATGAAAAACTGTTTTTT. It is translated as CSAGRDSGTTNEKLFF.

This clonotype was detected ten times or more. V is TRBV7-8 and J is TRBJ1-4, with 9 bases fitting TRBD1. V lost 5 bases to trimming and J lost 8 bases; unmatched junction nucleotides: 6. The germline V gene encodes CDR1 SGHVS and CDR2 FQNEAQ. This CDR3 comprises 14 residues. CDR3 sequence (DNA): TGTGCCAGCAGCGTGGGACAGGGCCGAGAAAAACTGTTTTTT. It translates to CASSVGQGREKLFF.

This clonotype was found many times. The gene calls are TRBV15 and TRBJ1-1; unclear D gene. CDR3 length: 13 amino acids. The germline gives CDR1 LNHNV, CDR2 YYDKDF (reference sequence). The V end lost 0 bases, the J end lost 6 bases, and 8 bases lay between the germline ends. The CDR3 DNA sequence: TGTGCCACCAGCAGAGATCTGGGGTCTGAAGCTTTCTTT. This gives the protein CATSRDLGSEAFF.